The entry below gives a single T cell receptor beta chain sequence along with its context. The data were taken from a study of blood T cell repertoires in COVID-19. This CDR3 spans 16 amino acids. V lost 4 bases to trimming and J lost 1 base, with 15 bases between them. The germline CDR1 and CDR2 sequences are SGDLS and YYNGEE. Authors' processing steps: Researchers report that nucleated cell counts were estimated from reference gene primer amplification. Some clones are missing from TCRdb's copy, which holds only in-frame ones; the method was immunoSEQ multiplex PCR. Clonal size and the V and J genes are those of that table, whereas D and trimming came from the DNA. The repertoire holds fewer than 250,000 clones, 80% to 90% seen once, with 3.5% to 4% in the top ten.

This clonotype was obtained from a woman in her forties with acute COVID-19. The chain recombines TRBV9 with TRBJ2-1; tentative D call: TRBD2 (5 bases). Specimen: PBMCs or T cells enriched from blood (not recorded which). CDR3 sequence reads: CASSPSGLASYNEQFF. As DNA, the CDR3 is TGTGCCAGCAGCCCCTCTGGTCTAGCTTCCTACAATGAGCAGTTCTTC. The entire variable domain, with the rest obtained from reference TRBV9 and TRBJ2-1, is as follows: DSGVTQTPKHLITATGQRVTLRCSPRSGDLSVYWYQQSLDQGLQFLIQYYNGEERAKGNILERFSAQQFPDLHSELNLSSLELGDSALYFCASSPSGLASYNEQFFGPGTRLTVL.